These 2 T cell receptor beta chains share one sample of origin, sequenced in a study of blood T cell repertoires in COVID-19. Here immunoSEQ multiplex PCR was the method, and the copy in TCRdb shows in-frame clones only, minus some. The table records 39,000 or so clones, around 81% of them present only once. Sequenced input: peripheral blood. The origin of the receptors is a man in his forties or fifties with active or convalescent COVID-19.

This clone was seen a single time. The genes are TRBV19 and TRBJ2-1, with TRBD2 matching over 8 bases. This CDR3 is 15 amino acids long. Germline CDR1 LNHDA, CDR2 SQIVND (reference sequence). V dropped 7 bases and J dropped 0; count of bases not matched to a gene: 5. The CDR3 DNA sequence: TGTGCCAGTAATCGCGGGGGGTCCTCCTACAATGAGCAGTTCTTC. Its translation: CASNRGGSSYNEQFF.

The chain couples TRBV5-8 to TRBJ1-5; 7 positions match TRBD1. Unmatched junction bases numbered 4, after V lost 1 base and J lost 6 bases. Germline V gene data show CDR1 as SGHTS and CDR2 as YDEGEE. The CDR3 contains 14 residues. For the CDR3, the DNA is TGTGCCAGCAGCTTGCCGGCAGGGGGTCAGCCCCAGCATTTT. Encoded protein: CASSLPAGGQPQHF.